This T cell receptor beta chain was obtained from a study of T cells in Graves' hyperthyroidism and ophthalmopathy (dated by TCRdb to the late 2010s). For the wider study: Peripheral blood was collected at initial diagnosis, before any treatment. TCR V-J signatures able to tell the groups apart were searched for in a discovery cohort of more than 90 patients, of whom around 43 had Graves' ophthalmopathy and around 57 had stable Graves' hyperthyroidism. Prospective prediction of ophthalmopathy was tested in an independent validation cohort consisting of 18 hyperthyroidism patients and around 16 patients who later progressed to ophthalmopathy. The roughly 91 discovery patients were randomly split 7:3 into training and test sets. The study also compared thyroid tissue and blood T-cell repertoires from more than five Graves' hyperthyroidism patients. After blood sampling, hyperthyroidism patients were treated with methimazole at a starting dose of 30 mg daily, and ophthalmopathy patients were treated with high-dose intravenous methylprednisolone. According to the paper, TCR Vbeta CDR3 sequencing was carried out on 135 peripheral blood samples, which came from 40 to 45 ophthalmopathy, about 75 hyperthyroidism and roughly 17 progressor patients. What the work shows at the level of the full study, not this receptor alone: A model built on a 13 V-J signature distinguished ophthalmopathy from stable hyperthyroidism, reaching around 88% sensitivity and about 81% specificity in cross-validation and 80%/75% in testing. Sample size was not statistically predetermined, and blinding of investigators to group allocation was not performed. In validation, progression to ophthalmopathy was predicted by the model with about 70% sensitivity and nearly 75% specificity, a median of approximately 6.5 months before onset. Most expanded thyroid clonotypes (frequency above 0.001) were also detected in blood, suggesting blood repertoires may reflect thyroid immune responses.

Ophthalmopathy patients had moderately to severely active disease, with a Clinical Activity Score of 3 or more, a NOSPECS grade of 4 or more, and a disease duration of less than 3 months. The study excluded patients with uncontrolled infections, other autoimmune diseases, pregnancy or lactation. Diagnoses were based on clinical symptoms, serum thyroxine and TRAb, thyroid ultrasound and orbital computed tomography. Ficoll-Paque density gradient centrifugation was used to isolate PBMCs from about 9 ml of fresh peripheral blood. Total RNA was extracted with Trizol reagent, and quality was checked on an Agilent 2100 Bioanalyzer. Amplification of TCR beta CDR3 regions was carried out from RNA transcripts. The TCR CDR3 was subjected to a first round of RT-PCR using the HTBI primer set and the Qiagen OneStep RT-PCR kit. The libraries were constructed in a second round of multiplex PCR and then size-selected and purified. Paired-end sequencing of the libraries was performed with 100 bp reads on an Illumina HiSeq2000. As for the authors' bioinformatics: SOAPnuke was used to process the raw data, removing reads that contained adapters or uncalled bases, had a mean Phred below 15, or lacked an exact match to the constant primer or identifier. High-quality paired reads were merged using COPE v1.2.5, and each unique nucleotide sequence was defined as a clonotype. Clonotypes were aligned to IMGT TRBV, TRBD and TRBJ reference segments using MiTCR v1.1. Only V-J combinations with frequency above 0.0001, covering 99.2% of repertoires, were analysed. A TCS score was defined as the ratio of F50 (clonal expansion) to E x V (chaos), with BLOSUM62-based TCRdist applied between CDR3 peptides within each V-J. Welch's t-statistics and random forest reduced some 510 V-J features to 10 to 15, which were used in a naive Bayes classifier (R e1071). The public sequencing data were trimmed at Q25 with fastp and processed into clonotypes with MiXCR by TCRdb, which kept only in-frame beta chains. Rows with a matching CDR3 protein are joined into one entry that keeps the most common DNA and genes. The V and J calls and clone size are TCRdb's, not the authors'. For this sample there are about 380,000 distinct CDR3 sequences; under 20% appear just once. The ten largest account for 35% to 50% of the sample.

Worth noting for this clonotype: Its target antigen remains unknown. Base qualities are missing; no much larger clone stands one base away.

Trimming removed 3 bases from V and 4 bases from J, leaving 7 bases between the germline ends. The CDR3 has 13 amino acids, counting the end cysteine and phenylalanine. Only the CDR3 DNA stays, 39 bases, in frame from base 1. CDR1 and CDR2 are read off the germline V gene (reference sequence) as DFQATT and SNEGSKA. The sample consisted of blood. The rearrangement combines TRBV20-1 with TRBJ2-6; no confident D gene assignment can be made. The TCR sequence derives from a man aged 18 to 29 with Graves' ophthalmopathy. CDR3 region: CSASAGGANVLTF. The base sequence is TGCAGTGCTAGTGCCGGGGGGGCCAACGTCCTGACTTTC.